The sequence of this T cell receptor beta chain was determined in a study of cytomegalovirus exposure and HLA in healthy donors. Primers: 60 Vbeta forward and 13 Jbeta reverse. Libraries were prepared by immunoSEQ multiplex PCR; TCRdb keeps only in-frame clonotypes and omits some of them. The data show more than 90,000 clones, with 55% to 65% seen just once and 2% to 2.5% held by the top ten. The sequenced sample consisted of PBMCs. This clonotype was sampled from a young woman in good health and CMV-seronegative.

The CDR3: CSVEDRGYDGYTF. The CDR3 nucleotides read TGCAGCGTTGAAGACAGGGGTTACGATGGCTACACCTTC. The chain couples TRBV29-1 to TRBJ1-2; D might be TRBD1 (6 bases). Trimming took 0 bases from V and 6 from J, leaving 11 bases between them. CDR1 is SQVTM, CDR2 ANQGSEA, per germline. This CDR3 contains 13 residues.